This T cell receptor (beta chain) derives from a study of PD-1 blockade in classical Hodgkin lymphoma. Noted time point: cycle 4 day 1 (C4D1), after more than five weeks of nivolumab. Each patient experienced a relapse that followed autologous stem cell transplantation, and brentuximab vedotin exposure varied. The table came from immunoSEQ multiplex PCR; TCRdb's copy has only in-frame clones and leaves some out. The top ten clones hold approximately 13% of a sample with around 17,000 clones, about 80% of them seen once. The CDR3 consists of 15 residues. Germline values: CDR1 SGHRS, CDR2 YFSETQ. Unmatched junction bases numbered 7, after V lost 5 bases and J lost 4 bases.

This TCR was recovered from a human donor with classical Hodgkin lymphoma. Material: peripheral blood mononuclear cells (PBMCs), obtained before the fourth cycle of nivolumab. This rearrangement joins TRBV5-1 to TRBJ2-2; 8 nucleotides line up with TRBD1. This CDR3 reads CASRSGTGATGELFF. The CDR3 nucleotides read TGCGCCAGCAGATCCGGGACAGGAGCCACCGGGGAGCTGTTTTTT.